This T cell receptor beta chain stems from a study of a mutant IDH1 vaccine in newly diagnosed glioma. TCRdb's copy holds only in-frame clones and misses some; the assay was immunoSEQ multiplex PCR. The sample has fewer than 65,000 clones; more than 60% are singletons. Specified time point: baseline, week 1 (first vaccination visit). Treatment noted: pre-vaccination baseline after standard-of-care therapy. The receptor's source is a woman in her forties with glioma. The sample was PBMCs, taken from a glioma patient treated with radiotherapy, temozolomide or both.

The CDR3 bases are TGTGCCAGCAGTGACGGTTCAGGGCCTAACTATGGCTACACCTTC. Translating gives CASSDGSGPNYGYTF. The V gene is TRBV2, the J gene TRBJ1-2; the D gene is possibly TRBD1 (5 bases). This CDR3 comprises 15 residues. Germline V lookup: CDR1 SNHLY, CDR2 FYNNEI. Trimming took off 3 bases at V and 0 bases at J, with 11 bases between the two ends.